This T cell receptor (beta chain) was identified during a study of cytomegalovirus exposure and HLA in healthy donors. Study background: Out of around 360 genotyped donors, about 84% belonged to the Caucasian-associated ancestry cluster. General observations from the study: Later analysis reportedly placed an Asian-associated ancestry cluster below the roughly 680-donor mean in N-insertions. In a later analysis, at a false discovery rate of 0.05, 16,951 TCR beta sequences matched HLA alleles. 150 to 200 TCR beta chains were listed as cytomegalovirus-associated.

Concerning this clone: The target antigen is unknown.

The length of the CDR3 is 15 residues. The germline V gene encodes CDR1 SEHNR and CDR2 FQNEAQ (reference sequence). J lost 1 base, V lost 5 bases, and 4 bases had no gene match. The primer mix had 60 Vbeta and 13 Jbeta primers. The protocol was immunoSEQ multiplex PCR, while the TCRdb copy is restricted to in-frame clones and leaves out a portion. Here the sample spans some 81,000 clones, around 70% being singletons. The specimen sequenced was PBMCs. This chain uses TRBV7-9 with TRBJ1-1; 10 nucleotides agree with TRBD1. The clonotype originates from a woman aged 40 to 55 in good health and CMV-seropositive. CDR3 sequence (DNA): TGTGCCAGCAGCAAGGGACAGGGGTGGAACACTGAAGCTTTCTTT. Amino acid sequence: CASSKGQGWNTEAFF.